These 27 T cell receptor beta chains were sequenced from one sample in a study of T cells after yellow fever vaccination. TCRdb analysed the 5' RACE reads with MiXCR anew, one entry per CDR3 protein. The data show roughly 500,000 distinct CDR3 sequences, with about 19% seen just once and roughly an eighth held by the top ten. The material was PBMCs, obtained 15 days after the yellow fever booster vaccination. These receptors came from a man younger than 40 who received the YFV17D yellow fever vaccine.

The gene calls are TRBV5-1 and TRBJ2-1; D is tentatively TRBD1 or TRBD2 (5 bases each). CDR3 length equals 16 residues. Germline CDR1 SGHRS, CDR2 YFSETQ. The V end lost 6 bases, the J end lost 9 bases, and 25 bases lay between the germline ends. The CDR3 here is CASNIGATSGGGEQFF. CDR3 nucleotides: TGCGCCAGCAACATCGGGGCCACTAGTGGCGGCGGTGAGCAGTTCTTC.

The DNA of the CDR3 is TGTGCCAGCAGCCCTTCGACCCTAGAGCAGTTCTTC. Translating gives CASSPSTLEQFF. V is TRBV7-8 and J is TRBJ2-1; D is unresolved. The germline gives CDR1 SGHVS, CDR2 FQNEAQ. This CDR3 is 12 amino acids long. The ends were cut back, 5 bases at V and 10 bases at J, with 12 bases in the middle.

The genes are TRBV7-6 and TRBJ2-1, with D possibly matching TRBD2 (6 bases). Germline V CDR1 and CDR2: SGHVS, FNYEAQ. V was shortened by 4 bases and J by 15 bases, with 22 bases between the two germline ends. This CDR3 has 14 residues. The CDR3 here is CASSSYGTYPRTFF. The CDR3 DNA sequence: TGTGCCAGCAGCTCATATGGGACTTATCCTAGGACGTTCTTC. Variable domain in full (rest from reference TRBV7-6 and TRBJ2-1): GAGVSQSPRYKVTKRGQDVALRCDPISGHVSLYWYRQALGQGPEFLTYFNYEAQQDKSGLPNDRFSAERPEGSISTLTIQRTEQRDSAMYRCASSSYGTYPRTFFGPGTRLTVL.

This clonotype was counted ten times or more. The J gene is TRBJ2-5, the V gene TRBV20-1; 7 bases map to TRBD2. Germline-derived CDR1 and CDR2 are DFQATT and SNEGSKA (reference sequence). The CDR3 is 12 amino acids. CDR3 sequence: CSASSGQETQYF. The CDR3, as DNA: TGCAGCGCCTCTAGCGGCCAAGAGACCCAGTACTTC.

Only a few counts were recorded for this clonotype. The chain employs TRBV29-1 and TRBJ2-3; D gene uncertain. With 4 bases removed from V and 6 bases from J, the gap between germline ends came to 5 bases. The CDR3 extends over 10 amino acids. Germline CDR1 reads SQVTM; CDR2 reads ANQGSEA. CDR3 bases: TGCAGCGTTGTCTTTGATACGCAGTATTTT. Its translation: CSVVFDTQYF.

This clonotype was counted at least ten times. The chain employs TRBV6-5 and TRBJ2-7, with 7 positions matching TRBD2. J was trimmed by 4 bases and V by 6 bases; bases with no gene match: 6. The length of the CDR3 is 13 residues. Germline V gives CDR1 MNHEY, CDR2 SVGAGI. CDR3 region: CASRNPGGYEQYF. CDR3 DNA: TGTGCCAGCAGAAACCCGGGGGGATACGAGCAGTACTTC.

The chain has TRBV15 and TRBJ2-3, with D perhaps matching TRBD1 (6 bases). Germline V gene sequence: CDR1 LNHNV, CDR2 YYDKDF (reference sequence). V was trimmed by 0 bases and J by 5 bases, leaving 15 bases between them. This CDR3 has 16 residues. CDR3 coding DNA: TGTGCCACCAGCAGAGATGGGACACATAACAGAGATACGCAGTATTTT. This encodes CATSRDGTHNRDTQYF.

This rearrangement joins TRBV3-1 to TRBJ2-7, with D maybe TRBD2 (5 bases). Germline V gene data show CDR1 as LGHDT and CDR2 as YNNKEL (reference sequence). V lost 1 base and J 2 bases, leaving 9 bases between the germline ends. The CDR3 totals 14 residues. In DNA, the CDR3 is TGTGCCAGCAGCCAAGCTCAGCGGACCTACGAGCAGTACTTC. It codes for CASSQAQRTYEQYF.

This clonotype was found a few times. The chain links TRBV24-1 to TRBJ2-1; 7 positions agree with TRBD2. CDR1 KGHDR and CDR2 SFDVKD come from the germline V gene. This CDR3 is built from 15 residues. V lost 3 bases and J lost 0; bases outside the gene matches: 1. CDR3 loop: CATSDTSDSYNEQFF. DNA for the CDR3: TGTGCCACCAGTGATACTAGCGACTCCTACAATGAGCAGTTCTTC.

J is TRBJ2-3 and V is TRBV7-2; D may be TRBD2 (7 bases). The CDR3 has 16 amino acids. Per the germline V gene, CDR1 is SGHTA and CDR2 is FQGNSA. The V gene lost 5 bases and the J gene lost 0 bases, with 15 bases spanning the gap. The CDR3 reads CASSLLSGTSTDTQYF. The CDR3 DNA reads TGTGCCAGCAGCCTTCTCAGCGGGACAAGCACAGATACGCAGTATTTT.

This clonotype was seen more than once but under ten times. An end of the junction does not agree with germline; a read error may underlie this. CDR3 residues: CASSREQGLEVFF. CDR3 in DNA: TGTGCCAGCAGCCGAGAACAGGGGCTAGAAGTTTTCTTT. The chain has TRBV28 and TRBJ1-1, with TRBD1 matching over 7 bases. There are 13 residues in the CDR3. The germline V gene has CDR1 MDHEN and CDR2 SYDVKM.

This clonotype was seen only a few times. The CDR3 DNA follows: TGTGCCAGCAGTGATATAGCGGGAGGGCCGTGGAATGAGCAGTTCTTC. Translating gives CASSDIAGGPWNEQFF. The chain links TRBV12-3 or TRBV12-4 to TRBJ2-1; 11 bases are shared with TRBD2. V dropped 5 bases and J dropped 7; count of bases not matched to a gene: 10. The CDR3 sequence is 16 residues long.

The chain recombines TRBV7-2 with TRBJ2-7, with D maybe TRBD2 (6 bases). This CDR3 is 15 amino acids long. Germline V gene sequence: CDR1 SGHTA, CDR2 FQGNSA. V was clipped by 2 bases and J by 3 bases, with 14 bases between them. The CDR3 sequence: CASSLSAREVYEQYF. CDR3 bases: TGTGCCAGCAGCTTATCTGCGCGGGAAGTCTACGAGCAGTACTTC.

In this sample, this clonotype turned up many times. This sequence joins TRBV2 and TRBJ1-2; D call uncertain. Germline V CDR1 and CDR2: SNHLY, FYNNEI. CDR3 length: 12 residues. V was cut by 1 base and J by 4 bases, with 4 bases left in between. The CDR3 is CASSEGGYGYTF. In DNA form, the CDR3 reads TGTGCCAGCAGTGAAGGGGGCTATGGCTACACCTTC.

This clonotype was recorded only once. The CDR3: CSASRLAGTPYEQYF. The CDR3 DNA reads TGCAGTGCTAGCCGACTAGCGGGGACTCCCTACGAGCAGTACTTC. The rearrangement links TRBV20-1 to TRBJ2-7, with 11 bases that match TRBD2. The germline V gene has CDR1 DFQATT and CDR2 SNEGSKA (reference sequence). This CDR3 has 15 residues. The J segment lost 2 bases and the V segment lost 3 bases, leaving 6 bases of the junction unmatched.

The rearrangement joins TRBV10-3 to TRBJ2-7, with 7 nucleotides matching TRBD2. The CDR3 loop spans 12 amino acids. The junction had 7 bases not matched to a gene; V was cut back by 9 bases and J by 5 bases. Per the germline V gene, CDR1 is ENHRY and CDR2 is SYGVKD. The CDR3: CAILGEGDEQYF. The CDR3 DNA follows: TGTGCCATTCTGGGGGAGGGCGACGAGCAGTACTTC.

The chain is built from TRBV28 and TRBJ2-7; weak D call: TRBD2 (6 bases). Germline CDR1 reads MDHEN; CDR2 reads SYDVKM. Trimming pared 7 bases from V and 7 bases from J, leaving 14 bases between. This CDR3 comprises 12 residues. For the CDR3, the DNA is TGTGCCAGCATCTCCGGGGGATATGAGCAGTACTTC. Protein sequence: CASISGGYEQYF.

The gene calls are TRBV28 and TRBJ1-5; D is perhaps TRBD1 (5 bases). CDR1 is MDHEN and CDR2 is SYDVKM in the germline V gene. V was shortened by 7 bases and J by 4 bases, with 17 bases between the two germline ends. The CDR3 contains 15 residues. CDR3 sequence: CASTPPGGGNQPQHF. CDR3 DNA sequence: TGTGCCAGCACTCCTCCGGGGGGTGGAAATCAGCCCCAGCATTTT.

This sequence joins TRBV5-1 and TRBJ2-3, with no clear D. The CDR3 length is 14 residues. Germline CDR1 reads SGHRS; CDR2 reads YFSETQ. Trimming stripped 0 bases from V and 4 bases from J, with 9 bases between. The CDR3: CASSLDSGPDTQYF. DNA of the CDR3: TGCGCCAGCAGCTTGGACTCGGGTCCAGATACGCAGTATTTT. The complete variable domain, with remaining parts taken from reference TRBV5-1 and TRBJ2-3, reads KAGVTQTPRYLIKTRGQQVTLSCSPISGHRSVSWYQQTPGQGLQFLFEYFSETQRNKGNFPGRFSGRQFSNSRSEMNVSTLELGDSALYLCASSLDSGPDTQYFGPGTRLTVL.

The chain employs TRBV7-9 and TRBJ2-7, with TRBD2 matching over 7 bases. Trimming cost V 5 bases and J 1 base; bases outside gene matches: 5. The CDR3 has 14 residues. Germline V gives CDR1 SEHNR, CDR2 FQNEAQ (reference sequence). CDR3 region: CASSGRAPSYEQYF. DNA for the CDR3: TGTGCCAGCAGCGGGAGGGCCCCGTCCTACGAGCAGTACTTC.

This CDR3 reads CASSQALGSQETQYF. The CDR3 nucleotides are TGCGCCAGCAGCCAAGCTCTTGGCAGTCAAGAGACCCAGTACTTC. The chain couples TRBV4-3 to TRBJ2-5; D not certain. Trimming shortened V by 1 base and J by 2 bases, and 11 bases separated the two germline ends. This CDR3 contains 15 residues. Germline V gene data show CDR1 as LGHNA and CDR2 as YSLEER.

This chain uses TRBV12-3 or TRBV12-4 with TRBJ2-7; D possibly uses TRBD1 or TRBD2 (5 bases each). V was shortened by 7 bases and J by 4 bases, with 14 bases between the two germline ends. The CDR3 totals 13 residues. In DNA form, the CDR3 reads TGTGCCAGCACCAGATCGGGACGTTACGAGCAGTACTTC. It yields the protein CASTRSGRYEQYF.

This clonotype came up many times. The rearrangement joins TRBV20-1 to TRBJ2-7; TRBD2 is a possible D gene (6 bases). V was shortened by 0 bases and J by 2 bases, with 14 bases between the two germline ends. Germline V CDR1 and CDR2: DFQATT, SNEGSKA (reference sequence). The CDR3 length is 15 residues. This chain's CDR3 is CSARDPRDSPYEQYF. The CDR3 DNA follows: TGCAGTGCTAGAGACCCCCGGGACTCACCCTACGAGCAGTACTTC.

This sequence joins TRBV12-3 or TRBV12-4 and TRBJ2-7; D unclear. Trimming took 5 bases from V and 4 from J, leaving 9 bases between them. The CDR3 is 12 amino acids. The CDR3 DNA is TGTGCCAGCAGTCCCTACCCTTACGAGCAGTACTTC. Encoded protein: CASSPYPYEQYF.

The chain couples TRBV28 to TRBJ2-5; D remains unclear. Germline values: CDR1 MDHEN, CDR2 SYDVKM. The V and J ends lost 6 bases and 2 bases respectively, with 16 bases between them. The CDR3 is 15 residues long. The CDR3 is CASSYRIYSQETQYF. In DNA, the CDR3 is TGTGCCAGCAGCTACCGGATCTATAGTCAAGAGACCCAGTACTTC.

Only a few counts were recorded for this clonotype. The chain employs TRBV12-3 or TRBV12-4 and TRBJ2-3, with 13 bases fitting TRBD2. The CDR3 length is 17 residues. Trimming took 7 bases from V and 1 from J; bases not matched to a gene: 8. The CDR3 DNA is TGTGCCAGCACCACCTGGACTAGCGGGAGAGGCACAGATACGCAGTATTTT. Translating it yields CASTTWTSGRGTDTQYF.

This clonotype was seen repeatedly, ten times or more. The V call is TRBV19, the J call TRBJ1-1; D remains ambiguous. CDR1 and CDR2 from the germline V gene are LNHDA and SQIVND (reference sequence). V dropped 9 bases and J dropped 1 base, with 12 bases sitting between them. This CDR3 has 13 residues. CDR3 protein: CASSLGRNTEAFF. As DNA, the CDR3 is TGTGCCAGCAGCTTAGGCAGGAACACTGAAGCTTTCTTT.